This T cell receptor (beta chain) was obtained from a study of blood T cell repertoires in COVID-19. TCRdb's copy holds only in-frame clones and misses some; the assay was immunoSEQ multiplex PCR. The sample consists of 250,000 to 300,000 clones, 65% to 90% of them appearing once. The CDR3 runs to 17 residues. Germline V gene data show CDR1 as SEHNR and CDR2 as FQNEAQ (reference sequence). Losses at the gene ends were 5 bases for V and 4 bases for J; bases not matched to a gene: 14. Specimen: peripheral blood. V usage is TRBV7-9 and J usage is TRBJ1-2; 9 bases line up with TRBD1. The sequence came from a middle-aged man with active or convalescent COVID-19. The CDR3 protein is CASSQGSGTGLSYGYTF. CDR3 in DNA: TGTGCCAGCAGCCAGGGGTCCGGGACAGGGTTGAGCTATGGCTACACCTTC.